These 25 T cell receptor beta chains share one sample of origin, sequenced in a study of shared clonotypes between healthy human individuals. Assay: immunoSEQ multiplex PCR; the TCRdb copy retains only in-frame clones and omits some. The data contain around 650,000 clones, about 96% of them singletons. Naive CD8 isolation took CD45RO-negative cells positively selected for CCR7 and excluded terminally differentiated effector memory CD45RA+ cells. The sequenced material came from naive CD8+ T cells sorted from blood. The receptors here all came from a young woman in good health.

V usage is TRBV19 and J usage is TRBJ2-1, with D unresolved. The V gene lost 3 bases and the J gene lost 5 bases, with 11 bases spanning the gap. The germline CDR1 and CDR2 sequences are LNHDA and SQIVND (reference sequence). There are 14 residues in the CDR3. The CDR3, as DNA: TGTGCCAGTAGTATCCCCGCTGAAGACAATGAGCAGTTCTTC. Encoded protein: CASSIPAEDNEQFF.

CDR3 sequence (DNA): TGCGCCAGCAGCCAAGCCCGGGACGGCCGGGAGCAGTACTTC. Translation: CASSQARDGREQYF. The J gene is TRBJ2-7, the V gene TRBV4-1, with D perhaps TRBD1 or TRBD2 (5 bases each). Looked up from germline, CDR1 is MGHRA and CDR2 is YSYEKL. The CDR3 length is 14 residues. The germline V and J ends were trimmed by 1 base and 7 bases, with 14 bases remaining between them.

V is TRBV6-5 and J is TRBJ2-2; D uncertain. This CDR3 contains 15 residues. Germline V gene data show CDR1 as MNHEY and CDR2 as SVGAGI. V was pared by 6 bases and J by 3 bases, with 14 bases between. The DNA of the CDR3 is TGTGCCAGCAGCGGTTCGGGCAGACACACCGGGGAGCTGTTTTTT. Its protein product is CASSGSGRHTGELFF.

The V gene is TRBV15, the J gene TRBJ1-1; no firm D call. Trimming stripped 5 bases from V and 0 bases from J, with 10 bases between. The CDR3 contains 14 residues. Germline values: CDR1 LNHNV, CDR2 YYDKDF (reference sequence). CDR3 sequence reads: CATSASRVNTEAFF. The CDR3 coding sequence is TGTGCCACCAGCGCCTCTAGGGTGAACACTGAAGCTTTCTTT.

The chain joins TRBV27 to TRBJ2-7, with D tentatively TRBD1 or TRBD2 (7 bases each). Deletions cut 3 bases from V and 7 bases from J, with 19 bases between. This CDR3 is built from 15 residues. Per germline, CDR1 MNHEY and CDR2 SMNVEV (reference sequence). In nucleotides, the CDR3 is TGTGCCAGCAGTTTGCGGTGGGGAGGGGGCCGGGAGCAGTACTTC. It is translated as CASSLRWGGGREQYF.

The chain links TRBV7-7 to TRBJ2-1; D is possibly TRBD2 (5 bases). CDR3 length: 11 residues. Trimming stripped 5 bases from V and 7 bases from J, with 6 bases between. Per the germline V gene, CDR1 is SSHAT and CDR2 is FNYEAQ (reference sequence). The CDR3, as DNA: TGTGCCAGCAGCGCGGGTAATGAGCAGTTCTTC. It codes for CASSAGNEQFF.

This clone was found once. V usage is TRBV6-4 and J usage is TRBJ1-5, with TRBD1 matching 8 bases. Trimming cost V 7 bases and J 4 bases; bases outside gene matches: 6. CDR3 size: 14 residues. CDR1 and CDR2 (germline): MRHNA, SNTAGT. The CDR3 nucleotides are TGTGCCAGCAAACTGACAGGGGTGAATCAGCCCCAGCATTTT. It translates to CASKLTGVNQPQHF.

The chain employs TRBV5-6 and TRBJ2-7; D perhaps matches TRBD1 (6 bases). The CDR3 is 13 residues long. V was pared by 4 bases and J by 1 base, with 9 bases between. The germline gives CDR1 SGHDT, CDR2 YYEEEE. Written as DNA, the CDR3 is TGTGCCAGCAGCGCCGGGACATCCTACGAGCAGTACTTC. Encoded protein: CASSAGTSYEQYF.

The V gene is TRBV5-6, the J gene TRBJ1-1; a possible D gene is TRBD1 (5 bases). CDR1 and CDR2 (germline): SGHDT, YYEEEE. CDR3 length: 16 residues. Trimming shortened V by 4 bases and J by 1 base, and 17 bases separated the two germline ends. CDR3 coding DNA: TGTGCCAGCAGCACACGACAGACCCGGAGGAACACTGAAGCTTTCTTT. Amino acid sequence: CASSTRQTRRNTEAFF.

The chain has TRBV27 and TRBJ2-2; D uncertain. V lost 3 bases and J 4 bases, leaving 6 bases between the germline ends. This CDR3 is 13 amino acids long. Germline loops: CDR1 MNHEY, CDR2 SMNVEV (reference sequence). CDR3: CASSLVVTGELFF. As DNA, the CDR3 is TGTGCCAGCAGTTTGGTCGTCACCGGGGAGCTGTTTTTT.

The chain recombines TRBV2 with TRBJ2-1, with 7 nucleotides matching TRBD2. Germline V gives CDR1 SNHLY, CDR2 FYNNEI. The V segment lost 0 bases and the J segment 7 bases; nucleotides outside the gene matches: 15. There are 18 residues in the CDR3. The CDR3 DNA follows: TGTGCCAGCAGTGAAGCGTTAAATTCGCGGGAGATATCGAATGAGCAGTTCTTC. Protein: CASSEALNSREISNEQFF.

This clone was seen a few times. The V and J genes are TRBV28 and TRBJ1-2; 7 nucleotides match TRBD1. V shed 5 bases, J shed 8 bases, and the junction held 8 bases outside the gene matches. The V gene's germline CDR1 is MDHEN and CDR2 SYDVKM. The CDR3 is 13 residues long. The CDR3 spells CASSEGAQTGYTF. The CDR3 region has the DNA TGTGCCAGCAGTGAGGGGGCGCAAACCGGCTACACCTTC.

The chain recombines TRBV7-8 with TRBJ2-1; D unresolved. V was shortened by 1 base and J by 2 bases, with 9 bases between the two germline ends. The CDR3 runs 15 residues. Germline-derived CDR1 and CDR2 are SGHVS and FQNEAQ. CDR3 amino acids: CASSLGRLTYNEQFF. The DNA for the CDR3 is TGTGCCAGCAGCTTAGGCAGATTAACCTACAATGAGCAGTTCTTC.

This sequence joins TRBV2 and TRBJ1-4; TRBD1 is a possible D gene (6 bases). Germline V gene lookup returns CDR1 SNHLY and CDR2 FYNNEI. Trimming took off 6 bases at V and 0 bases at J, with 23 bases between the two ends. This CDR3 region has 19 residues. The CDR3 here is CASSNQATGKPSTNEKLFF. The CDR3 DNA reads TGTGCCAGCAGCAACCAAGCCACAGGGAAACCATCAACTAATGAAAAACTGTTTTTT.

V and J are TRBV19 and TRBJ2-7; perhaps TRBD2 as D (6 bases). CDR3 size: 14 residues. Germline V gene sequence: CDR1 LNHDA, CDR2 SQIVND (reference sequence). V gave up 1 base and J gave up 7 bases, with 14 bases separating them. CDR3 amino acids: CASSIGLGDWEQYF. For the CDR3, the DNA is TGTGCCAGTAGTATAGGCCTTGGGGACTGGGAGCAGTACTTC.

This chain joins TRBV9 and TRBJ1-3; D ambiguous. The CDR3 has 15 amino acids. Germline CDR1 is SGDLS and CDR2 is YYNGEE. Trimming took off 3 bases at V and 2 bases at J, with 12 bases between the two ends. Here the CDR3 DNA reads TGTGCCAGCAGCGCAGGCTGGGGTCCTGGAAACACCATATATTTT. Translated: CASSAGWGPGNTIYF. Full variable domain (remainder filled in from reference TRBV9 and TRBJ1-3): DSGVTQTPKHLITATGQRVTLRCSPRSGDLSVYWYQQSLDQGLQFLIQYYNGEERAKGNILERFSAQQFPDLHSELNLSSLELGDSALYFCASSAGWGPGNTIYFGEGSWLTVV.

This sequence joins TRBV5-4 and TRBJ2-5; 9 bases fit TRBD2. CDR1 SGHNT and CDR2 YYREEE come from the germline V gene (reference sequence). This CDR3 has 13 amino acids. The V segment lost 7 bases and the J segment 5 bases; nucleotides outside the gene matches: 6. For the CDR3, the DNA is TGTGCCAGCGAGCGGGAGGCGGAGGAGACCCAGTACTTC. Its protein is CASEREAEETQYF.

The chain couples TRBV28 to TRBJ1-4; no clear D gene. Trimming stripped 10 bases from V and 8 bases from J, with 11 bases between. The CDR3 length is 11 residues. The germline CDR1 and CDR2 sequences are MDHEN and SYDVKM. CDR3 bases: TGTGCCATCCGAGGAGGGGAAAAACTGTTTTTT. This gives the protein CAIRGGEKLFF.

This chain's CDR3 is CASSIDRESYEQYF. CDR3 bases: TGTGCCAGTAGTATCGACAGGGAATCCTACGAGCAGTACTTC. The chain has TRBV19 and TRBJ2-7; TRBD1 matches 7 bases. This CDR3 is 14 amino acids long. Germline CDR1 reads LNHDA; CDR2 reads SQIVND (reference sequence). V was clipped by 3 bases and J by 1 base; unmatched bases: 3.

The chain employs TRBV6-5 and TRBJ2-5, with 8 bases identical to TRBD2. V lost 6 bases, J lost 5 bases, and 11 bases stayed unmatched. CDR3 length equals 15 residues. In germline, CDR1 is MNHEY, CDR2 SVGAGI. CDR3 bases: TGTGCCAGCAGCTCAAGCGGGAGTGATTACGAGACCCAGTACTTC. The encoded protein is CASSSSGSDYETQYF.

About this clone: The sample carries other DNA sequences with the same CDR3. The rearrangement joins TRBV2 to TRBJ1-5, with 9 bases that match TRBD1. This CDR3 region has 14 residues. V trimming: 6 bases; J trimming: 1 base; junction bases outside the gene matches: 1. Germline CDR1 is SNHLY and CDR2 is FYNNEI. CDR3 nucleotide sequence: TGTGCCAGCAGCGGGACAGGGAGCAATCAGCCCCAGCATTTT. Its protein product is CASSGTGSNQPQHF. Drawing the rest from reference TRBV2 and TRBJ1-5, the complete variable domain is EPEVTQTPSHQVTQMGQEVILRCVPISNHLYFYWYRQILGQKVEFLVSFYNNEISEKSEIFDDQFSVERPDGSNFTLKIRSTKLEDSAMYFCASSGTGSNQPQHFGDGTRLSIL.

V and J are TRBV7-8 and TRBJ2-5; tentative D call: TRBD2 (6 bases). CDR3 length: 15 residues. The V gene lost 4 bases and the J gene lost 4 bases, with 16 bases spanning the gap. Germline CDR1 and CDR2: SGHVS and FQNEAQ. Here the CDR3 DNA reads TGTGCCAGCAGCTATCATATCGGCGGGACAGAGACCCAGTACTTC. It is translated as CASSYHIGGTETQYF.

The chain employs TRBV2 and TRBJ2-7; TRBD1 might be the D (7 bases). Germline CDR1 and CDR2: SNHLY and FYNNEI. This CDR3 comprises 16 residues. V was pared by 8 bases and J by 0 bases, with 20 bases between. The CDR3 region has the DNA TGTGCCAGCGGAGGGTTCACAGGGGACCTCTCCTACGAGCAGTACTTC. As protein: CASGGFTGDLSYEQYF.

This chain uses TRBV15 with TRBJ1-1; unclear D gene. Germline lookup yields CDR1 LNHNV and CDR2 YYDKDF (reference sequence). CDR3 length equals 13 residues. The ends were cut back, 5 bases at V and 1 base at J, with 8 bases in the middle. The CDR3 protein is CATSARPNTEAFF. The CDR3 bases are TGTGCCACCAGCGCCAGGCCGAACACTGAAGCTTTCTTT. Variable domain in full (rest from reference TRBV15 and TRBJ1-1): DAMVIQNPRYQVTQFGKPVTLSCSQTLNHNVMYWYQQKSSQAPKLLFHYYDKDFNNEADTPDNFQSRRPNTSFCFLDIRSPGLGDTAMYLCATSARPNTEAFFGQGTRLTVV.

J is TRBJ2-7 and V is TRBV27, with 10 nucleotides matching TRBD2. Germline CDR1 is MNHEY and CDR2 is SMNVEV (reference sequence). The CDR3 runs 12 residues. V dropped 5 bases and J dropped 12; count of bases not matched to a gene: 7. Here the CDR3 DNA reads TGTGCCAGCAGTACCCCGACTAGCGGGTGGTACTTC. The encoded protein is CASSTPTSGWYF.